What follows are 15 T cell receptor beta chains derived from one specimen sequenced in a study of cytomegalovirus exposure and HLA in healthy donors. Sequenced by immunoSEQ multiplex PCR; TCRdb stores in-frame clones only, minus some. The table has approximately 160,000 clones, roughly 91% seen once; the top ten hold around 3.4%. Material for sequencing was PBMCs. These receptors all come from a woman younger than 30 in good health and CMV-seropositive.

The J gene is TRBJ2-7, the V gene TRBV5-1; maybe TRBD2 (6 bases). Trimming stripped 0 bases from V and 12 bases from J, with 16 bases between. The CDR3 runs 13 residues. Germline V gene lookup returns CDR1 SGHRS and CDR2 YFSETQ. The CDR3 nucleotides read TGCGCCAGCAGCTTGGAGGTCGGAGGGGCCCCGTACTTC. Translated: CASSLEVGGAPYF.

This rearrangement joins TRBV19 to TRBJ2-7; 7 bases match TRBD2. The CDR3 contains 15 residues. The V gene end was trimmed by 6 bases and the J gene end by 0 bases; junction bases not matched to a gene: 8. Germline V gene data show CDR1 as LNHDA and CDR2 as SQIVND (reference sequence). Here the CDR3 reads CASRVSGASSYEQYF. The CDR3 DNA reads TGTGCCAGTAGAGTGAGCGGGGCCAGCTCCTACGAGCAGTACTTC.

The J gene is TRBJ2-7, the V gene TRBV14; 9 nucleotides agree with TRBD1. The CDR3 loop spans 17 amino acids. Germline-derived CDR1 and CDR2 are SGHDN and FVKESK. Trimming took 3 bases from V and 9 from J; bases not matched to a gene: 18. The CDR3 DNA reads TGTGCCAGCAGCCAGGGACAGGGATGGGAACCGGCGACGCGGCAGTACTTC. Protein sequence: CASSQGQGWEPATRQYF.

The V gene is TRBV13, the J gene TRBJ1-3, with D perhaps matching TRBD1 (5 bases). Trimming removed 3 bases from V and 0 bases from J, with 6 bases in between. The germline V gene has CDR1 PRHDT and CDR2 FYEKMQ (reference sequence). The CDR3 extends over 14 amino acids. The CDR3 region is CASSFRDSGNTIYF. The CDR3 region has the DNA TGTGCCAGCAGCTTCAGGGACTCTGGAAACACCATATATTTT.

The chain links TRBV6-5 to TRBJ2-7, with 9 bases that match TRBD1. V gave up 6 bases and J gave up 2 bases; unmatched junction bases: 8. The CDR3 consists of 15 residues. Germline V gene sequence: CDR1 MNHEY, CDR2 SVGAGI. In DNA, the CDR3 is TGTGCCAGCAGGCCTCCCGGGACAGGGACCTACGAGCAGTACTTC. Protein: CASRPPGTGTYEQYF.

This chain connects TRBV5-6 to TRBJ2-1; 9 bases line up with TRBD1. Trimming removed 1 base from V and 9 bases from J; junction bases left unmatched: 14. CDR3 length: 17 residues. CDR1 SGHDT and CDR2 YYEEEE come from the germline V gene. CDR3 sequence (DNA): TGTGCCAGCAGCTTGCGCACAGGGGGCGCTTGGGCCAGTGAGCAGTTCTTC. It yields the protein CASSLRTGGAWASEQFF.

V and J are TRBV11-3 and TRBJ2-1; possibly TRBD2 for D (6 bases). Germline CDR1 reads SGHNT; CDR2 reads YENEEA. The CDR3 covers 16 residues. V was clipped by 5 bases and J by 0 bases, with 14 bases between them. The CDR3 DNA follows: TGTGCCAGCAGCCCCATTAGCGGATCCTCCTACAATGAGCAGTTCTTC. This translates into CASSPISGSSYNEQFF.

V gene TRBV18 combines with J gene TRBJ2-5; D is possibly TRBD2 (5 bases). V gave up 0 bases and J gave up 0 bases, with 11 bases separating them. Germline lookup yields CDR1 KGHSH and CDR2 LQKENI. CDR3 length equals 16 residues. Here the CDR3 reads CASSPPDLTYQETQYF. The CDR3 nucleotides read TGTGCCAGCTCACCACCGGACTTGACGTACCAAGAGACCCAGTACTTC. The variable domain in full, with the rest retrieved from reference TRBV18 and TRBJ2-5, is NAGVMQNPRHLVRRRGQEARLRCSPMKGHSHVYWYRQLPEEGLKFMVYLQKENIIDESGMPKERFSAEFPKEGPSILRIQQVVRGDSAAYFCASSPPDLTYQETQYFGPGTRLLVL.

The chain couples TRBV15 to TRBJ2-1; perhaps TRBD2 as D (6 bases). Germline CDR1 reads LNHNV; CDR2 reads YYDKDF (reference sequence). V was cut by 3 bases and J by 8 bases, with 20 bases left in between. The CDR3 is 16 amino acids. The CDR3 DNA reads as TGTGCCACCAGCAGGGGTCGGGGGACTGCCTCCCATGAGCAGTTCTTC. Translated: CATSRGRGTASHEQFF.

J is TRBJ2-7 and V is TRBV18; D not resolved. CDR3 length equals 13 residues. Germline V gene sequence: CDR1 KGHSH, CDR2 LQKENI. V was clipped by 3 bases and J by 5 bases, with 11 bases between them. The CDR3 region has the DNA TGTGCCAGCTCACCGTCCTCTAGGAACGAGCAGTACTTC. Its translation is CASSPSSRNEQYF.

The J gene is TRBJ2-7, the V gene TRBV5-1; 7 positions agree with TRBD2. V trimming: 0 bases; J trimming: 2 bases; junction bases outside the gene matches: 8. Per germline, CDR1 SGHRS and CDR2 YFSETQ. CDR3 length: 16 amino acids. The CDR3 sequence is CASSLVGGRLPYEQYF. The CDR3 DNA is TGCGCCAGCAGCTTGGTAGGCGGGAGACTGCCCTACGAGCAGTACTTC.

As DNA, the CDR3 is TGCAGCGTTGCAAAGGGGCTCGATCAGCCCCAGCATTTT. It specifies CSVAKGLDQPQHF. The chain has TRBV29-1 and TRBJ1-5; D is possibly TRBD1 (5 bases). Germline CDR1 SQVTM, CDR2 ANQGSEA. The CDR3 consists of 13 residues. The V end lost 4 bases, the J end lost 5 bases, and 12 bases lay between the germline ends.

CDR3 coding DNA: TGTGCCAGCAGCACAACGGACAGGGTGAGGACTGAAGCTTTCTTT. Translation gives CASSTTDRVRTEAFF. The V and J genes are TRBV11-1 and TRBJ1-1; 8 nucleotides match TRBD1. The germline CDR1 and CDR2 sequences are SGHAT and FQDESV (reference sequence). J was trimmed by 5 bases and V by 5 bases; bases with no gene match: 10. CDR3 size: 15 residues.

The chain combines TRBV7-6 with TRBJ1-5, with D unresolved. Germline V lookup: CDR1 SGHVS, CDR2 FNYEAQ. Trimming took 7 bases from V and 0 from J, leaving 13 bases between them. The CDR3 length is 15 residues. This chain's CDR3 is CASKEEVPSNQPQHF. The CDR3 DNA reads TGTGCCAGCAAGGAAGAGGTTCCTAGCAATCAGCCCCAGCATTTT.

The chain employs TRBV11-3 and TRBJ2-1; TRBD1 aligns across 8 bases. The V gene's germline CDR1 is SGHNT and CDR2 YENEEA. CDR3 size: 14 residues. V lost 5 bases and J lost 8; bases outside the gene matches: 8. CDR3 in amino acids: CASSEDREVDEQFF. CDR3 in DNA: TGTGCCAGCAGCGAGGACAGGGAGGTGGATGAGCAGTTCTTC.